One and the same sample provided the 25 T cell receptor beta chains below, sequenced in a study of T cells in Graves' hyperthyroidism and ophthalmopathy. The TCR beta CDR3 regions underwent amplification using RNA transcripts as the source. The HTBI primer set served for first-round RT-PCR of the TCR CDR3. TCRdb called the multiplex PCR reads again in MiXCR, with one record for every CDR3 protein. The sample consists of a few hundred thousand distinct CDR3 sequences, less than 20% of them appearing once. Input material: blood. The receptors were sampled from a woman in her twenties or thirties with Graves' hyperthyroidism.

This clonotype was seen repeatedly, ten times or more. DNA of the CDR3: TGTGCCAGCAGTTTTTTATTAACCCGCACCCCCCGGAGAGGACAGGGGTATGGCTACACCTTC. Translated, it gives CASSFLLTRTPRRGQGYGYTF. This chain joins TRBV12-3 or TRBV12-4 and TRBJ1-2, with 9 positions matching TRBD1. CDR3 length: 21 amino acids. The V and J ends lost 3 bases and 5 bases, in that order; junction bases with no gene match: 25.

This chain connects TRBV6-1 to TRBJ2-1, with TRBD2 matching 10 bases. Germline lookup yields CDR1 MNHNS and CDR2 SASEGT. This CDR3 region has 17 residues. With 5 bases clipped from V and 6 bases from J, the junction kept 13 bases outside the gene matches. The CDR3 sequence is CASSYSAPGLAINEQFF. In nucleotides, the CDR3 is TGTGCCAGCAGTTATTCGGCACCGGGACTAGCGATCAATGAGCAGTTCTTC.

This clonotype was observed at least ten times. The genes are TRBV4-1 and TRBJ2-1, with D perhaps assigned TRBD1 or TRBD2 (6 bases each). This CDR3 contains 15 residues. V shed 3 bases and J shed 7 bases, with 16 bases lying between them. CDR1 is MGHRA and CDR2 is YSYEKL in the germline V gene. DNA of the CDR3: TGCGCCAGCAGCCACGGGTGGGGGGCTCGTAATGAGCAGTTCTTC. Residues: CASSHGWGARNEQFF.

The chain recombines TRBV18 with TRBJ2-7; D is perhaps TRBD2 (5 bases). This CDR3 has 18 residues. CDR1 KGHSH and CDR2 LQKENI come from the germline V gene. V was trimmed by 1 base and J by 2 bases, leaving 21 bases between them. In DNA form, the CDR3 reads TGTGCCAGCTCACCACTCAGGCTTAACGACTATCAAACCTACGAGCAGTACTTC. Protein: CASSPLRLNDYQTYEQYF.

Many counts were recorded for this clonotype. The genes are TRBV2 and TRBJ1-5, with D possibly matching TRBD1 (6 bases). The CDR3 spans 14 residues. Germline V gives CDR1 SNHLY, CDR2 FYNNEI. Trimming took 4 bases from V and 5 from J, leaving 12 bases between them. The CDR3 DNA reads TGTGCCAGCAGTGCATGGGGGCTCCATCAGCCCCAGCATTTT. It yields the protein CASSAWGLHQPQHF.

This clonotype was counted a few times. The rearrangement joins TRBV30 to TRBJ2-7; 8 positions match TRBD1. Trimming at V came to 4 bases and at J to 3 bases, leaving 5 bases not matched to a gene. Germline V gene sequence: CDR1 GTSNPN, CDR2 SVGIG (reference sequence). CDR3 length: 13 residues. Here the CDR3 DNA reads TGTGCCTGGACCCAAGGACAGGGCTACGAGCAGTACTTC. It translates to CAWTQGQGYEQYF.

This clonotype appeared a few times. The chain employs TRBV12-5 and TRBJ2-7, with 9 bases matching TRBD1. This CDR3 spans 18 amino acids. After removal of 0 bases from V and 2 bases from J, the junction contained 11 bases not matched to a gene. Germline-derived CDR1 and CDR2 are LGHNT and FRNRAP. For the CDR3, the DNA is TGTGCTAGTGGTTTGGTAGCTTTAAGGGACAGGGCGCCCTACGAGCAGTACTTC. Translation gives CASGLVALRDRAPYEQYF.

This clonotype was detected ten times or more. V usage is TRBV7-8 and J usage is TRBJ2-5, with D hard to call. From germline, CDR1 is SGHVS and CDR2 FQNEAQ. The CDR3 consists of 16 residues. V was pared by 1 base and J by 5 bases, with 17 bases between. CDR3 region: CASSLGRYPLGETQYF. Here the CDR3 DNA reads TGTGCCAGCAGCTTAGGGCGCTACCCCTTGGGCGAGACCCAGTACTTC.

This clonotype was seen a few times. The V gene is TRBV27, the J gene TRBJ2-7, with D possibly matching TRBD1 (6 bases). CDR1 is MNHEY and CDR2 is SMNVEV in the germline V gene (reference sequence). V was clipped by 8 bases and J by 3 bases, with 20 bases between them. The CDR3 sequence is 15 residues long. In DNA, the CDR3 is TGTGCCAGCGCCTCTCCCGCCGGGACACGCTACGAGCAGTACTTC. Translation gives CASASPAGTRYEQYF.

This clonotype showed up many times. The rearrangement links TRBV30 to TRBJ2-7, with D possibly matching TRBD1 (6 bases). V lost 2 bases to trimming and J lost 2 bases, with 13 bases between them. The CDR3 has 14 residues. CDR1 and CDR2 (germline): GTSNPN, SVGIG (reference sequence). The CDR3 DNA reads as TGTGCCTGGAGTAAGGGGGAGCCTCCCTACGAGCAGTACTTC. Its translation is CAWSKGEPPYEQYF.

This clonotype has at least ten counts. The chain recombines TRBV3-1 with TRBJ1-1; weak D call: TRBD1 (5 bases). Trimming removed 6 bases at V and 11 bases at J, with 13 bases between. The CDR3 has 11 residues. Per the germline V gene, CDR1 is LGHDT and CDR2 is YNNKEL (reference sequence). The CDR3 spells CASRTQGLAFF. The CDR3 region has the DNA TGTGCCAGCAGAACCCAGGGTCTGGCTTTCTTT.

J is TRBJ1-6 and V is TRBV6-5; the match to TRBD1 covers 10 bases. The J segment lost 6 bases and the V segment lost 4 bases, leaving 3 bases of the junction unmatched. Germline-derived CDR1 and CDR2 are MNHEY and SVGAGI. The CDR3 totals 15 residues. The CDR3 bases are TGTGCCAGCAGTTGGGACAGGGGCGGTAATTCACCCCTCCACTTT. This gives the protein CASSWDRGGNSPLHF.

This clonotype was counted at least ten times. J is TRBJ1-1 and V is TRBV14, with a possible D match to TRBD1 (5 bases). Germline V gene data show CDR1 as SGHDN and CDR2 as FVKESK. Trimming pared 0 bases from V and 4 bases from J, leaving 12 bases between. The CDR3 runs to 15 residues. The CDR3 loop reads CASSQELWGGTEAFF. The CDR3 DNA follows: TGTGCCAGCAGCCAAGAACTATGGGGGGGCACTGAAGCTTTCTTT.

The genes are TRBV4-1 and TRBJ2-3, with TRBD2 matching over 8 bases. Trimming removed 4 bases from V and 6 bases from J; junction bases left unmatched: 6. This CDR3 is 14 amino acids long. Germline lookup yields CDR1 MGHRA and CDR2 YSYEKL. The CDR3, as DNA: TGCGCCAGCAGCCGTGGAGCGGGAGCGGATACGCAGTATTTT. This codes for CASSRGAGADTQYF.

CDR3 nucleotide sequence: TGTGCCAGCAGAAACACTAGCGGGAGTCGGACCGGGGAGCTGTTTTTT. Translation: CASRNTSGSRTGELFF. V is TRBV7-3 and J is TRBJ2-2, with TRBD2 matching over 11 bases. The CDR3 consists of 16 residues. With V trimmed by 6 bases and J by 5 bases, 8 bases remained unmatched. In germline, CDR1 is SGHTA, CDR2 FQGTGA.

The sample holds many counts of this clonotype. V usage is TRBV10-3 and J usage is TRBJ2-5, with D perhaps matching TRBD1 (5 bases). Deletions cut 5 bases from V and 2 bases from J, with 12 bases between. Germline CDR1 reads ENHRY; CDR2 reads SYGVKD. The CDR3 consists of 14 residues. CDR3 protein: CAISTAPGQETQYF. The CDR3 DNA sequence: TGTGCCATCAGTACCGCCCCAGGGCAAGAGACCCAGTACTTC.

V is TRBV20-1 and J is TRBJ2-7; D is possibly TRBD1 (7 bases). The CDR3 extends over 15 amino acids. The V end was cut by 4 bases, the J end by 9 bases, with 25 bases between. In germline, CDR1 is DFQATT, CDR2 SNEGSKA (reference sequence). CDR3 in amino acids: CSATYRGTAQGGQYF. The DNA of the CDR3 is TGCAGTGCTACCTATAGAGGGACGGCGCAGGGGGGGCAGTACTTC.

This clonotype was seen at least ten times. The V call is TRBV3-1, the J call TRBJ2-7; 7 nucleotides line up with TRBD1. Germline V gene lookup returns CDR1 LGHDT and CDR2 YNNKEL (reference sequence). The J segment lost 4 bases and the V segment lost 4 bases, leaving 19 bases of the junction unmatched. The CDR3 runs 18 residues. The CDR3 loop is CASSLGQVARHLYYEQYF. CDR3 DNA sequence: TGTGCCAGCAGCCTCGGACAGGTCGCCCGACACCTCTATTACGAGCAGTACTTC.

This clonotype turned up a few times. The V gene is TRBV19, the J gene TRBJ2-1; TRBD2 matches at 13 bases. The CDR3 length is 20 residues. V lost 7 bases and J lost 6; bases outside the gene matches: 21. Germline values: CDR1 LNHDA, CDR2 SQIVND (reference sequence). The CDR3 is CASNKNPTSGRSFPTNEQFF. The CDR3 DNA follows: TGTGCCAGTAACAAGAACCCGACTAGCGGGAGGTCGTTCCCAACCAATGAGCAGTTCTTC.

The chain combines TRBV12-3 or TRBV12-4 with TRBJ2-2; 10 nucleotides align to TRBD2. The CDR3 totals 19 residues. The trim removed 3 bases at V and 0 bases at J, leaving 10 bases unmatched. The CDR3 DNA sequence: TGTGCCAGCAGTTTTGGGGGGACTAGCGAAAAAACGAACACCGGGGAGCTGTTTTTT. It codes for CASSFGGTSEKTNTGELFF.

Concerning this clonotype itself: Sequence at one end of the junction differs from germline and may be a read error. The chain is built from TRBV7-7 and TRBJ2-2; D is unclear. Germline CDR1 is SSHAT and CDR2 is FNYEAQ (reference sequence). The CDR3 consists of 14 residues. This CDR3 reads CASSLGSWTGELFF. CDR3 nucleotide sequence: TGTGCTAGCAGCTTAGGAAGCTGGACCGGGGAGCTGTTTTTT.

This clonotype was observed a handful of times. The DNA for the CDR3 is TGCAGTGCTATAATCGGGACTAGCCGGTTGGCAGATACGCAGTATTTT. Translated: CSAIIGTSRLADTQYF. V is TRBV20-1 and J is TRBJ2-3; 9 bases agree with TRBD2. The CDR3 spans 16 residues. Germline CDR1 reads DFQATT; CDR2 reads SNEGSKA (reference sequence). J was trimmed by 4 bases and V by 4 bases; bases with no gene match: 12.

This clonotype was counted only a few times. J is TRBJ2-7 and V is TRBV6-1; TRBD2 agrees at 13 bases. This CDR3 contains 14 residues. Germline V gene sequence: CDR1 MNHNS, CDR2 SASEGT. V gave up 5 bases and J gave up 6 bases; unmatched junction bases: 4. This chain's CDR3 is CASSIGTSGTEQYF. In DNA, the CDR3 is TGTGCCAGCAGTATCGGGACTAGCGGGACCGAGCAGTACTTC.

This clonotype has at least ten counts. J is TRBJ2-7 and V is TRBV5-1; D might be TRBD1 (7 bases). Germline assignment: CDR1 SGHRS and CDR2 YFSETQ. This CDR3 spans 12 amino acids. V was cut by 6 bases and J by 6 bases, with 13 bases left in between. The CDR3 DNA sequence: TGCGCCAGCATCGCCCAGGGGGGCGAGCAGTACTTC. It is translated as CASIAQGGEQYF.

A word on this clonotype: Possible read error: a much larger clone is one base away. The CDR3 nucleotides read TGTGCCTGGGGCAGGATTATGAACACTGAAGCTTTCTTT. Its protein is CAWGRIMNTEAFF. The chain combines TRBV30 with TRBJ1-1; no reliable D call. This CDR3 is built from 13 residues. V lost 5 bases and J lost 0, with 10 bases in between. CDR1 is GTSNPN, CDR2 SVGIG, per germline (reference sequence). Using reference TRBV30 and TRBJ1-1 for the parts outside the CDR3, the full variable domain is SQTIHQWPATLVQPVGSPLSLECTVEGTSNPNLYWYRQAAGRGLQLLFYSVGIGQISSEVPQNLSASRPQDRQFILSSKKLLLSDSGFYLCAWGRIMNTEAFFGQGTRLTVV.